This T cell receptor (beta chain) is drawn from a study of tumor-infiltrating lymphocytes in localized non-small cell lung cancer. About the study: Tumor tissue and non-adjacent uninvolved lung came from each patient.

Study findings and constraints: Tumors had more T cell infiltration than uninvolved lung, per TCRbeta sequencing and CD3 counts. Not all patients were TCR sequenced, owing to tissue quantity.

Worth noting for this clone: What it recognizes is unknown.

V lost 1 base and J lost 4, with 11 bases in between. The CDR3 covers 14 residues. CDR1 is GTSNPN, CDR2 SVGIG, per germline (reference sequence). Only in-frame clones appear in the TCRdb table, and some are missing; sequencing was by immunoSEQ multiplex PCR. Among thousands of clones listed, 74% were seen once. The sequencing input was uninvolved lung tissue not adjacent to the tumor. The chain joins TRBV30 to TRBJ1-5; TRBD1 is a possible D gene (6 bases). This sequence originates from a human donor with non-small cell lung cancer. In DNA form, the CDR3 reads TGTGCCTGGAGTGCTAATACAGGGAATCAGCCCCAGCATTTT. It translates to CAWSANTGNQPQHF.